This T cell receptor beta chain was recovered during a study of Ad26.COV2.S vaccination and SARS-CoV-2 variants. Study-wide results and limits: TCR breadth and depth estimates may have understated total T cell responses. Non-spike TCR breadth did not differ much between vaccine and placebo recipients.

Indicated treatment: 15 to 20 received Ad26.COV2.S at low or high dose, single or two shots; 5 received placebo; per-sample allocation not given. Specimen acquisition occurred on day 63 following the initial vaccine or placebo injection. Participants' vaccine, an Ad26 vector, delivered Wuhan-strain SARS-CoV-2 spike. Assay used: immunoSEQ multiplex PCR; TCRdb lists only in-frame clones, some missing. In the table there are some 520,000 clones, roughly 85% of which are singletons. In the case of this clone: The antigen is not known.

Trimming stripped 3 bases from V and 4 bases from J, with 10 bases between. The germline V gene encodes CDR1 KGHSH and CDR2 LQKENI. CDR3 length equals 14 residues. The TCR comes from a person aged 18 to 59 who received the Ad26.COV2.S COVID-19 vaccine or a placebo. This specimen was peripheral blood, taken in a trial of Ad26.COV2.S vaccine versus placebo. The chain carries TRBV18 and TRBJ1-5; the D gene is possibly TRBD1 (5 bases). The CDR3 reads CASSPKTVNQPQHF. The CDR3 region has the DNA TGTGCCAGCTCACCTAAGACAGTAAATCAGCCCCAGCATTTT. Supplemented by reference TRBV18 and TRBJ1-5, the full variable domain reads NAGVMQNPRHLVRRRGQEARLRCSPMKGHSHVYWYRQLPEEGLKFMVYLQKENIIDESGMPKERFSAEFPKEGPSILRIQQVVRGDSAAYFCASSPKTVNQPQHFGDGTRLSIL.